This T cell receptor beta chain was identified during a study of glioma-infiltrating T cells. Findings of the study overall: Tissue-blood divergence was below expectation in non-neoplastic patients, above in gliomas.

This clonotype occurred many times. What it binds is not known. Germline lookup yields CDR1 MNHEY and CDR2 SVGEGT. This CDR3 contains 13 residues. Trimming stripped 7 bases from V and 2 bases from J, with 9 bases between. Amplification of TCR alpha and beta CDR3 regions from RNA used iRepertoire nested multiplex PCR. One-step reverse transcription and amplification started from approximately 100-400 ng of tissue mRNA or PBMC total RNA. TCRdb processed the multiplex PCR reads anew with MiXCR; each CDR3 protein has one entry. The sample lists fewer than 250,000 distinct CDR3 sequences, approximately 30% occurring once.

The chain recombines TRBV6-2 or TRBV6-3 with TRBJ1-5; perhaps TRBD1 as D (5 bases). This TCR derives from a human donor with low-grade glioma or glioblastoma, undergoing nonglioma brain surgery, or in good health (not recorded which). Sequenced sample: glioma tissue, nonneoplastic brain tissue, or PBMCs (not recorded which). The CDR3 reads CASTGFGNQPQHF. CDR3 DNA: TGTGCCAGCACAGGGTTCGGCAATCAGCCCCAGCATTTT.